This T cell receptor beta chain was sequenced during a study of response to subunit inactivated influenza vaccine. This clonotype has only a few counts. TCRdb reprocessed the RT-PCR reads via MiXCR and lists one record per CDR3 protein. This repertoire shows more than 500,000 distinct CDR3 sequences, around 11% found once; its top ten account for more than 9.5%. The data were also submitted as part of a second study, on T cells expressing NK-cell markers. This second report adds: Synthesis of TCR beta cDNA relied on 5'RACE template switching carrying UMIs. Eight donors were sequenced, of whom seven were HCMV-seropositive, while the remaining one was HCMV-seronegative. T cells sorted in several experiments were restricted to alpha-beta TCR T cells by an anti-gamma-delta TCR antibody. A few of the donors also had these clonotypes leading their CD3+CD56-NKG2C+ fraction. Questions lingered over whether expanded NKG2C+ T cell clones were HCMV-specific.

This clonotype was sampled from a man in his forties or fifties who received an inactivated influenza vaccine. The sample here was PBMCs from blood, taken on the day of vaccination.

CDR3 in DNA: TGTGCCAGCAGCCAAGAAGTAGCGGTACGGGGCTACAATGAGCAGTTCTTC. The encoded protein is CASSQEVAVRGYNEQFF. V gene TRBV4-2 combines with J gene TRBJ2-1; possible D gene TRBD2, 6 bases. Germline V gene lookup returns CDR1 LGHNA and CDR2 YNFKEQ. Trimming stripped 0 bases from V and 3 bases from J, with 15 bases between. The CDR3 consists of 17 residues.